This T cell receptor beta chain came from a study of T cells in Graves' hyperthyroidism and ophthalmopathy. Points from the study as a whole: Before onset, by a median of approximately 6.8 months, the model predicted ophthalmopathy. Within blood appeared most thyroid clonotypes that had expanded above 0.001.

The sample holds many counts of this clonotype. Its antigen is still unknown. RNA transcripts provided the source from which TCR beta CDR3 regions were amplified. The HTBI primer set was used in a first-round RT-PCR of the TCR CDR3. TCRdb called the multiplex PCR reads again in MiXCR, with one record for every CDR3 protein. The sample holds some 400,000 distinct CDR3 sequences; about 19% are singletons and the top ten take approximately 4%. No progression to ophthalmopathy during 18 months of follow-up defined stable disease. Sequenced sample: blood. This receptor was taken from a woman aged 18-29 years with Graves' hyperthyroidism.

CDR3 amino acids: CASSETLTSGGVETQYF. As DNA, the CDR3 is TGTGCCAGCAGTGAAACCCTGACTAGCGGGGGTGTGGAGACCCAGTACTTC. The rearrangement joins TRBV6-1 to TRBJ2-5; TRBD2 aligns across 12 bases. The CDR3 has 17 amino acids. Per germline, CDR1 MNHNS and CDR2 SASEGT. The ends lost 2 bases at V and 5 bases at J; junction bases unmatched: 9.